A single T cell receptor beta chain is shown here with its context. Its antigen is undetermined. PCR employed 60 Vbeta and 13 Jbeta primers. Clones were sequenced by immunoSEQ multiplex PCR, and TCRdb holds only the in-frame ones, with some missing. In the table there are approximately 200,000 clones, roughly 74% of which are singletons. The data derive from a study of cytomegalovirus exposure and HLA in healthy donors. Regarding the study as a whole: In terms of immune exposure information, only CMV serostatus was available. A few chains tied to CMV proved CMV antigen-specific in vitro.

Each donor was healthy, and each was a bone marrow donor. This CDR3 is built from 17 residues. V gave up 5 bases and J gave up 1 base; unmatched junction bases: 10. Germline-derived CDR1 and CDR2 are SGHRS and YFSETQ. Sequencing was performed on PBMCs. J is TRBJ1-2 and V is TRBV5-1, with 11 positions matching TRBD1. The sequence was obtained from a woman aged 25 to 39 in good health and CMV-seropositive. Here the CDR3 DNA reads TGCGCCAGCAGGCCCTTCTTGGGACAGGGGGTTAACTATGGCTACACCTTC. This codes for CASRPFLGQGVNYGYTF.